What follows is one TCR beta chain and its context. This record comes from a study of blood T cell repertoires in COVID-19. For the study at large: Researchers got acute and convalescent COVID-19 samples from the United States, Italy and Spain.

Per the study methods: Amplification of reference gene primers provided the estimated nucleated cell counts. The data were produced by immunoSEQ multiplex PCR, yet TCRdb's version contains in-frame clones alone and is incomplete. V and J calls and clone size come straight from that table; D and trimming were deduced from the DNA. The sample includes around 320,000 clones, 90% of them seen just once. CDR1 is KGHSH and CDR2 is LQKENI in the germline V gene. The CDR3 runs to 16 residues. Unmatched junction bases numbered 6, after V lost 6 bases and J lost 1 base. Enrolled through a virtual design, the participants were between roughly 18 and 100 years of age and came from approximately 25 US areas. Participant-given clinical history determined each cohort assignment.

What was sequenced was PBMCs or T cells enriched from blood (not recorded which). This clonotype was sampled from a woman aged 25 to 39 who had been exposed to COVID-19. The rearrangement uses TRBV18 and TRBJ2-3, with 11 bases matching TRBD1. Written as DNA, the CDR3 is TGTGCCAGCTCTACCGTGGACAGGGGGCGCACAGATACGCAGTATTTT. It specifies CASSTVDRGRTDTQYF.